The clone carrying this TCR beta chain occurred once. The antigen remains undetermined. This sample stems from a study of T cell responses to AZD1222 COVID-19 vaccine. With 5 bases removed from V and 0 bases from J, the gap between germline ends came to 13 bases. Germline V gene lookup returns CDR1 SEHNR and CDR2 FQNEAQ (reference sequence). This CDR3 spans 16 amino acids. The table came from immunoSEQ multiplex PCR; TCRdb's copy has only in-frame clones and leaves some out. The sample contains under 150,000 clones, roughly nine tenths of which appear only once. Study conclusions and caveats: Following two doses of AZD1222, Spike-specific TCR breadth and depth rose. Spike as a whole was targeted by vaccine-associated CD4 TCRs, dominant at 160-218 and 743-854.

The source was peripheral blood, collected 28 days after the second AZD1222 dose. The chain uses TRBV7-9 and TRBJ2-2; D unresolved. This sequence was found in an adult who received the AZD1222 COVID-19 vaccine. CDR3 nucleotides: TGTGCCAGCAGCCCGCTCGCTTTAACGAACACCGGGGAGCTGTTTTTT. This codes for CASSPLALTNTGELFF.